Reported below is one T cell receptor (beta chain). The sample is drawn from a study of blood T cells in healthy people across ages. Next came a second PCR, run for about 7 to 12 cycles, which used a sample-barcoded 5' primer along with a J-beta primer mix. Using its own MiXCR run on the 5' RACE reads, TCRdb lists one record per CDR3 protein. The table records over 700,000 distinct CDR3 sequences, around 25% of them present only once. The CDR3 is 12 residues long. Germline V gene lookup returns CDR1 DFQATT and CDR2 SNEGSKA (reference sequence). These same data were also listed under a study on T cells of mothers and their children.

The specimen sequenced was blood. V and J are TRBV20-1 and TRBJ2-5; 8 nucleotides agree with TRBD2. The closer fit of TRBJ2-7 to the DNA end suggests the J call may be wrong. The receptor was derived from a boy younger than 18 in good health. The CDR3 DNA sequence: TGCAGTGCCTCAGCGGGAGCGTACGAGCAGTACTTC. Translated, it gives CSASAGAYEQYF.